This T cell receptor (beta chain) is drawn from a study of OX40 agonist ivuxolimab in advanced cancers. Study-level background: Ivuxolimab was delivered to patients intravenously every 2 weeks at doses spanning 0.01 to 10 mg/kg. Patients receiving dose escalation had hepatocellular carcinoma, melanoma, renal cell or head and neck cancer.

Turning to this clone: Its antigen is not known.

Some clones are missing from TCRdb's copy, which holds only in-frame ones; the method was immunoSEQ multiplex PCR. Among roughly 92,000 clones listed, roughly four fifths were seen once. Overall study results and limits: The investigators did not determine what antigen specificity the expanded peripheral T cells had. Some of the nonresponding patients also showed low levels of normalized T-cell clonal expansion.

Germline values: CDR1 GTSNPN, CDR2 SVGIG (reference sequence). Deletions cut 5 bases from V and 3 bases from J, with 10 bases between. The CDR3 covers 12 residues. The chain has TRBV30 and TRBJ1-2; the D gene is possibly TRBD1 (5 bases). The sequenced sample was CD4+ or CD8+ T cells sorted from blood, obtained in a trial of the OX40 agonist ivuxolimab. The TCR sequence derives from an adult with an advanced solid tumor such as melanoma, head and neck, liver or kidney cancer. DNA for the CDR3: TGTGCCTGGGGGGCCAGGGACTATGGCTACACCTTC. Amino acids: CAWGARDYGYTF. The full variable domain, in which reference TRBV30 and TRBJ1-2 provide the parts outside the CDR3, is SQTIHQWPATLVQPVGSPLSLECTVEGTSNPNLYWYRQAAGRGLQLLFYSVGIGQISSEVPQNLSASRPQDRQFILSSKKLLLSDSGFYLCAWGARDYGYTFGSGTRLTVV.